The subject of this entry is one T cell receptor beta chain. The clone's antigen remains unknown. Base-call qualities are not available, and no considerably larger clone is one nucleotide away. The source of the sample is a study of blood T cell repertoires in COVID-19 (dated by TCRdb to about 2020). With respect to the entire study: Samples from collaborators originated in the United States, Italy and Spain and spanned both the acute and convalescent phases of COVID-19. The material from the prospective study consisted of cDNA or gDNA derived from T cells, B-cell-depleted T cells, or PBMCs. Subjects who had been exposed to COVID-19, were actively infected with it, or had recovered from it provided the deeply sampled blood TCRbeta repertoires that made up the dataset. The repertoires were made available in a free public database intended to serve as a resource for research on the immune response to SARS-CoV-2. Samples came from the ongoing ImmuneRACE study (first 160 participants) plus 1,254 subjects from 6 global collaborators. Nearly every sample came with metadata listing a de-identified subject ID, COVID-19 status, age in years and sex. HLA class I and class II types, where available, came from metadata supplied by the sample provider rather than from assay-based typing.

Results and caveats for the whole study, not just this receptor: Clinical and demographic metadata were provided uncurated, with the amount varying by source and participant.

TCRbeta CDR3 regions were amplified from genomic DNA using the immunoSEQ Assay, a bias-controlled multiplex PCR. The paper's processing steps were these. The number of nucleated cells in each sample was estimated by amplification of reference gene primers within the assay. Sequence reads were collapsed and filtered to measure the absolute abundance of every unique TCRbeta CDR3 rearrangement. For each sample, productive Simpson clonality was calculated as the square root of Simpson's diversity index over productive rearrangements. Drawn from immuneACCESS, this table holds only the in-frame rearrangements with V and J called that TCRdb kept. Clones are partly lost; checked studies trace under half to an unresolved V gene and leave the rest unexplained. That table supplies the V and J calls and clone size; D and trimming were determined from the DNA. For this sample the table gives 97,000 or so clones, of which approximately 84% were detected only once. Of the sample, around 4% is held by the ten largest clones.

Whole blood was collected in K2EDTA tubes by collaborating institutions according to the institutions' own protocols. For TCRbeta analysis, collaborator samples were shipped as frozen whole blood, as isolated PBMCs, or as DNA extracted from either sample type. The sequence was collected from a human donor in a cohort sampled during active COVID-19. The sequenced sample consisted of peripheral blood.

The base sequence is TGTGCCAGCTCCCTCCGGGACAGGGCCAACACCATATATTTT. It encodes CASSLRDRANTIYF. The rearrangement joined TRBV5-5 to TRBJ1-3; 9 bases in between match TRBD1. According to the germline V gene (reference sequence), CDR1 reads SGHKS and CDR2 reads YYEKEE. Measured from the cysteine to the phenylalanine, the CDR3 is 14 residues long. Only the CDR3 DNA is retained, 42 bases long and in frame from the first base. Germline trimming amounts to 7 bases on V and 7 bases on J, with 9 as the count of junction bases outside the gene matches.